The 30 T cell receptor beta chains below were found in one sample sequenced in a study of cytomegalovirus exposure and HLA in healthy donors. Amplification used 60 Vbeta primers and 13 Jbeta primers. TCRdb's table, derived via immunoSEQ multiplex PCR, lists solely in-frame clones and lacks some. The sample yields 85,000 to 100,000 clones, less than 70% seen once. The sequencing sample was made of PBMCs. The receptors stem from a human donor in good health.

The gene calls are TRBV11-1 and TRBJ2-5; tentative D call: TRBD2 (6 bases). The DNA matches TRBJ2-7 better at its end, which makes the J call doubtful. From germline, CDR1 is SGHAT and CDR2 FQDESV (reference sequence). The CDR3 is 13 amino acids. For the CDR3, the DNA is TGTGCCAGCAGCTCGATCGGGGGTTACGAGCAGTACTTC. It encodes CASSSIGGYEQYF.

The chain combines TRBV5-1 with TRBJ2-2; a weak D match, TRBD2 (6 bases). V was clipped by 0 bases and J by 4 bases, with 10 bases between them. Germline V gene data show CDR1 as SGHRS and CDR2 as YFSETQ. The CDR3 runs to 15 residues. DNA of the CDR3: TGCGCCAGCAGCTTGGCGGAGGGATCCACCGGGGAGCTGTTTTTT. Translated: CASSLAEGSTGELFF. The entire variable domain, with the rest obtained from reference TRBV5-1 and TRBJ2-2, is as follows: KAGVTQTPRYLIKTRGQQVTLSCSPISGHRSVSWYQQTPGQGLQFLFEYFSETQRNKGNFPGRFSGRQFSNSRSEMNVSTLELGDSALYLCASSLAEGSTGELFFGEGSRLTVL.

The sample holds a few counts of this clone. This chain uses TRBV4-1 with TRBJ2-7; 12 bases fit TRBD2. J lost 3 bases, V lost 5 bases, and 2 bases had no gene match. Germline CDR1 is MGHRA and CDR2 is YSYEKL. The length of the CDR3 is 14 residues. CDR3 nucleotides: TGCGCCAGCAGCGCGACTAGCGGGGGCTACGAGCAGTACTTC. This translates into CASSATSGGYEQYF.

This clone has a handful of counts. The CDR3 sequence is CASSLLAGGSNTGELFF. The CDR3 nucleotides are TGTGCCAGCAGTCTACTAGCGGGGGGCTCGAACACCGGGGAGCTGTTTTTT. V gene TRBV2 combines with J gene TRBJ2-2; 12 bases are shared with TRBD2. The V gene's germline CDR1 is SNHLY and CDR2 FYNNEI. Trimming cost V 5 bases and J 0 bases; bases outside gene matches: 4. The CDR3 is 17 residues long.

V is TRBV9 and J is TRBJ1-5, with TRBD1 as a possible D gene (6 bases). V lost 4 bases, J lost 5 bases, and 19 bases lay in between. Per the germline V gene, CDR1 is SGDLS and CDR2 is YYNGEE. This CDR3 is built from 16 residues. DNA for the CDR3: TGTGCCAGCAGCCCGGGGGGGCGGGTGGTCGATCAGCCCCAGCATTTT. Translation: CASSPGGRVVDQPQHF.

The genes are TRBV9 and TRBJ2-6; D gene ambiguous. Germline CDR1 SGDLS, CDR2 YYNGEE. The CDR3 is 14 amino acids. Trimming left V 2 bases short and J 1 base short, with 4 bases between. The CDR3 DNA reads TGTGCCAGCAGCGTCGTATCTGGGGCCAACGTCCTGACTTTC. Amino acids: CASSVVSGANVLTF.

This clone was observed a few times. The V and J genes are TRBV7-2 and TRBJ1-1; the match to TRBD1 covers 8 bases. CDR1 and CDR2 (germline): SGHTA, FQGNSA. V gave up 6 bases and J gave up 11 bases; unmatched junction bases: 5. CDR3 length: 11 residues. CDR3 residues: CASRNRGGAFF. CDR3 in DNA: TGTGCCAGCAGAAACAGGGGGGGGGCTTTCTTT.

The rearrangement uses TRBV19 and TRBJ1-5; tentative D call: TRBD1 (5 bases). There are 14 residues in the CDR3. Germline V gene sequence: CDR1 LNHDA, CDR2 SQIVND (reference sequence). Trimming stripped 5 bases from V and 3 bases from J, with 11 bases between. In nucleotides, the CDR3 is TGTGCCAGTAGTTCCGACAGTGACAATCAGCCCCAGCATTTT. This translates into CASSSDSDNQPQHF. Variable domain in full (rest from reference TRBV19 and TRBJ1-5): DGGITQSPKYLFRKEGQNVTLSCEQNLNHDAMYWYRQDPGQGLRLIYYSQIVNDFQKGDIAEGYSVSREKKESFPLTVTSAQKNPTAFYLCASSSDSDNQPQHFGDGTRLSIL.

This chain links TRBV5-1 with TRBJ1-6; 12 nucleotides agree with TRBD1. Germline CDR1 is SGHRS and CDR2 is YFSETQ. V lost 4 bases to trimming and J lost 7 bases; unmatched junction nucleotides: 12. This CDR3 has 18 amino acids. The CDR3 nucleotides are TGCGCCAGCAGCATTAGTCCGGGACAGGGGGCGAAGAATTCACCCCTCCACTTT. It is translated as CASSISPGQGAKNSPLHF.

A remark on this clone: The sample has other DNA sequences that encode this CDR3 too. The J gene is TRBJ2-3, the V gene TRBV7-3, with 8 bases aligning to TRBD2. CDR1 is SGHTA, CDR2 FQGTGA, per germline. The CDR3 loop spans 15 amino acids. The V and J ends lost 3 bases and 3 bases, in that order; junction bases with no gene match: 5. The CDR3 bases are TGTGCCAGCAGCTTGCTCGGGGGGGCTACAGATACGCAGTATTTT. Amino acid sequence: CASSLLGGATDTQYF.

This clone was observed once. V is TRBV7-2 and J is TRBJ1-2, with 7 bases matching TRBD1. CDR3 size: 15 residues. Per germline, CDR1 SGHTA and CDR2 FQGNSA. V lost 5 bases and J lost 3; bases outside the gene matches: 9. In nucleotides, the CDR3 is TGTGCCAGCAGCACTAGAGGGGGCGCGCACTATGGCTACACCTTC. Protein: CASSTRGGAHYGYTF.

This clone was seen once. V is TRBV7-8 and J is TRBJ1-5; tentatively, D is TRBD1 (5 bases). The CDR3 runs 15 residues. CDR1 SGHVS and CDR2 FQNEAQ come from the germline V gene. Trimming took 5 bases from V and 2 from J, leaving 13 bases between them. The DNA of the CDR3 is TGTGCCAGCAGCCCGTGGGGGGACGGCAATCAGCCCCAGCATTTT. Translating it yields CASSPWGDGNQPQHF.

This clone was observed a few times. This rearrangement joins TRBV30 to TRBJ1-5; 10 bases map to TRBD1. The V gene end was trimmed by 1 base and the J gene end by 5 bases; junction bases not matched to a gene: 5. Germline values: CDR1 GTSNPN, CDR2 SVGIG (reference sequence). The length of the CDR3 is 15 residues. CDR3 nucleotide sequence: TGTGCCTGGAGTGGTCTGGACAGGGGGGATCAGCCCCAGCATTTT. Translating it yields CAWSGLDRGDQPQHF.

The V and J genes are TRBV14 and TRBJ2-7, with 8 bases fitting TRBD1. The V and J ends lost 0 bases and 6 bases, in that order; junction bases with no gene match: 4. This CDR3 is 14 amino acids long. CDR1 and CDR2 from the germline V gene are SGHDN and FVKESK. The CDR3, as DNA: TGTGCCAGCAGCCAAGATGGCAGGGGGCGCGAGCAGTACTTC. This encodes CASSQDGRGREQYF.

This chain joins TRBV6-1 and TRBJ2-2; 7 bases are a match to TRBD2. V lost 8 bases, J lost 2 bases, and 8 bases stayed unmatched. The CDR3 runs to 15 residues. Germline values: CDR1 MNHNS, CDR2 SASEGT. CDR3 bases: TGTGCCAGCTACTCGCCGGGGGGTAACACCGGGGAGCTGTTTTTT. This codes for CASYSPGGNTGELFF.

This clone was found once. The rearrangement joins TRBV10-2 to TRBJ2-1, with TRBD2 identical over 9 bases. CDR3 size: 15 residues. V shed 8 bases and J 3 bases; nucleotides not matched to a gene: 8. From germline, CDR1 is WSHSY and CDR2 SAAADI. DNA of the CDR3: TGCGCCAGCCAGGGACTAGCCGTTGACTACAATGAGCAGTTCTTC. This sequence encodes CASQGLAVDYNEQFF.

J is TRBJ2-5 and V is TRBV15; TRBD1 is a possible D gene (7 bases). V was cut by 2 bases and J by 14 bases, with 21 bases left in between. Per the germline V gene, CDR1 is LNHNV and CDR2 is YYDKDF (reference sequence). This CDR3 contains 14 residues. This CDR3 is CATSRPRGGQAPYF. CDR3 nucleotides: TGTGCCACCAGCAGACCCCGGGGAGGACAGGCGCCCTACTTC.

This chain links TRBV30 with TRBJ2-5; perhaps TRBD1 as D (5 bases). The V and J ends lost 4 bases and 2 bases respectively, with 11 bases between them. Germline assignment: CDR1 GTSNPN and CDR2 SVGIG (reference sequence). This CDR3 is built from 13 residues. CDR3 nucleotides: TGTGCCTGGATTGGACACAAACAAGAGACCCAGTACTTC. Protein: CAWIGHKQETQYF.

V is TRBV7-3 and J is TRBJ1-1; 10 nucleotides line up with TRBD1. Losses at the gene ends were 1 base for V and 4 bases for J; bases not matched to a gene: 6. Germline V CDR1 and CDR2: SGHTA, FQGTGA. The CDR3 has 16 residues. Written as DNA, the CDR3 is TGTGCCAGCAGCTTAAATTCGGGACAGGGGTTCACTGAAGCTTTCTTT. Protein sequence: CASSLNSGQGFTEAFF.

This clone showed up just once. The V gene is TRBV7-8, the J gene TRBJ1-1; TRBD1 matches 9 bases. The CDR3 has 16 amino acids. CDR1 is SGHVS and CDR2 is FQNEAQ in the germline V gene. Unmatched junction bases numbered 7, after V lost 5 bases and J lost 0 bases. The CDR3 region has the DNA TGTGCCAGCAGCAAGGGGACAGGGTTAATGAACACTGAAGCTTTCTTT. It is translated as CASSKGTGLMNTEAFF.

This clone was observed a few times. The chain employs TRBV6-5 and TRBJ1-4; D is perhaps TRBD1 (6 bases). CDR3 length: 14 residues. The V gene lost 2 bases and the J gene lost 3 bases, with 7 bases spanning the gap. Germline CDR1 is MNHEY and CDR2 is SVGAGI. The CDR3 loop is CASSYEGANEKLFF. CDR3 coding DNA: TGTGCCAGCAGTTACGAGGGGGCTAATGAAAAACTGTTTTTT.

The rearrangement joins TRBV18 to TRBJ1-6, with TRBD1 as a possible D gene (6 bases). V was shortened by 3 bases and J by 9 bases, with 9 bases between the two germline ends. Germline V gene lookup returns CDR1 KGHSH and CDR2 LQKENI. CDR3 size: 13 residues. Here the CDR3 reads CASSPIQGSPLHF. The CDR3 coding sequence is TGTGCCAGCTCACCGATACAGGGTTCACCCCTCCACTTT.

The J gene is TRBJ2-3, the V gene TRBV19, with TRBD2 matching 13 bases. The CDR3 sequence is 15 residues long. Losses at the gene ends were 5 bases for V and 9 bases for J; bases not matched to a gene: 8. Per germline, CDR1 LNHDA and CDR2 SQIVND (reference sequence). The CDR3 loop reads CASSPQGLAGSTQYF. The CDR3 DNA reads TGTGCCAGTAGTCCCCAGGGACTAGCGGGGAGCACGCAGTATTTT.

The CDR3 sequence is CASSLGGPRPLTDTQYF. The CDR3 region has the DNA TGTGCCAGCAGCTTAGGGGGCCCGAGACCCCTCACAGATACGCAGTATTTT. The chain employs TRBV11-3 and TRBJ2-3; possibly TRBD1 for D (5 bases). Germline assignment: CDR1 SGHNT and CDR2 YENEEA. Trimming cost V 1 base and J 2 bases, with 16 bases left between them. This CDR3 contains 17 residues. The full variable domain, rest sourced from reference TRBV11-3 and TRBJ2-3, is EAGVVQSPRYKIIEKKQPVAFWCNPISGHNTLYWYLQNLGQGPELLIRYENEEAVDDSQLPKDRFSAERLKGVDSTLKIQPAELGDSAVYLCASSLGGPRPLTDTQYFGPGTRLTVL.

This chain uses TRBV7-9 with TRBJ1-4; 10 nucleotides line up with TRBD1. The CDR3 length is 16 residues. Germline CDR1 SEHNR, CDR2 FQNEAQ (reference sequence). The J segment lost 0 bases and the V segment lost 5 bases, leaving 3 bases of the junction unmatched. In DNA, the CDR3 is TGTGCCAGCAGCAAGACAGGGGGCCCAACTAATGAAAAACTGTTTTTT. Translating it yields CASSKTGGPTNEKLFF.

This chain links TRBV7-9 with TRBJ1-1; D is unresolved. The V end lost 8 bases, the J end lost 1 base, and 20 bases lay between the germline ends. The germline V gene has CDR1 SEHNR and CDR2 FQNEAQ (reference sequence). CDR3 length equals 16 residues. The CDR3 region is CASRPRAVASNTEAFF. The CDR3, as DNA: TGTGCCAGCCGCCCACGCGCTGTCGCGTCGAACACTGAAGCTTTCTTT.

The V call is TRBV19, the J call TRBJ1-2, with 7 nucleotides matching TRBD1. J lost 1 base, V lost 3 bases, and 2 bases had no gene match. CDR1 is LNHDA, CDR2 SQIVND, per germline (reference sequence). CDR3 length equals 14 residues. CDR3 residues: CASSIRDSNYGYTF. In DNA form, the CDR3 reads TGTGCCAGTAGTATCCGGGACAGTAACTATGGCTACACCTTC.

This clone was counted a few times. The chain links TRBV7-9 to TRBJ2-1; D possibly corresponds to TRBD2 (6 bases). CDR1 is SEHNR, CDR2 FQNEAQ, per germline (reference sequence). The CDR3 consists of 13 residues. The ends were cut back, 11 bases at V and 5 bases at J, with 16 bases in the middle. CDR3: CAFAAGQDNEQFF. The CDR3 DNA reads as TGTGCCTTTGCCGCGGGGCAGGACAATGAGCAGTTCTTC.

The chain links TRBV2 to TRBJ1-4; no reliable D call. V was pared by 7 bases and J by 5 bases, with 23 bases between. The germline V gene encodes CDR1 SNHLY and CDR2 FYNNEI. The CDR3 contains 17 residues. The CDR3 loop reads CASIGLLRFGENEKLFF. The DNA for the CDR3 is TGTGCCAGCATCGGTTTGTTACGTTTTGGAGAAAATGAAAAACTGTTTTTT.

V usage is TRBV30 and J usage is TRBJ1-4, with 7 bases that match TRBD1. From germline, CDR1 is GTSNPN and CDR2 SVGIG (reference sequence). The V segment lost 0 bases and the J segment 8 bases; nucleotides outside the gene matches: 6. The CDR3 has 14 residues. The CDR3 nucleotides are TGTGCCTGGAGTGTACGAGGGGGCGGGGAAAAACTGTTTTTT. Protein product: CAWSVRGGGEKLFF.